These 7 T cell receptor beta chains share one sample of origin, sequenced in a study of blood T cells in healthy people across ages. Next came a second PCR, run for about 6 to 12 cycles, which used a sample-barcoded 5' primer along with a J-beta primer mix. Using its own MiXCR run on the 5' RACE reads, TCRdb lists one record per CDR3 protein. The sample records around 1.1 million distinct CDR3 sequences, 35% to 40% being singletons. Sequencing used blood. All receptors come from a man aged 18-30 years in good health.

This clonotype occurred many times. The CDR3, as DNA: TGTGCCAGCAGCTTTCCCACAGGGGATTCCTACAATGAGCAGTTCTTC. This sequence encodes CASSFPTGDSYNEQFF. The rearrangement joins TRBV7-2 to TRBJ2-1; 7 bases are a match to TRBD1. Germline-derived CDR1 and CDR2 are SGHTA and FQGNSA. CDR3 size: 16 residues. Trimming took 3 bases from V and 1 from J; bases not matched to a gene: 6.

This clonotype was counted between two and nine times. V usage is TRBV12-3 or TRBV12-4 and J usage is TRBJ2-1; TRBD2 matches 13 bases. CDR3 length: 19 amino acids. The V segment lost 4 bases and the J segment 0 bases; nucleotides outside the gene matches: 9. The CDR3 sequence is CASSSSTSGGSYSYNEQFF. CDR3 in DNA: TGTGCCAGCAGTTCCTCGACTAGCGGGGGGTCCTACTCCTACAATGAGCAGTTCTTC.

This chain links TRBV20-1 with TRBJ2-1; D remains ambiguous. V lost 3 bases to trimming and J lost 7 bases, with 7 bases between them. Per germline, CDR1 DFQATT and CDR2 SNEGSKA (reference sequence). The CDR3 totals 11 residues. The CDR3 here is CSASFGNEQFF. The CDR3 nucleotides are TGCAGTGCTAGTTTCGGTAATGAGCAGTTCTTC.

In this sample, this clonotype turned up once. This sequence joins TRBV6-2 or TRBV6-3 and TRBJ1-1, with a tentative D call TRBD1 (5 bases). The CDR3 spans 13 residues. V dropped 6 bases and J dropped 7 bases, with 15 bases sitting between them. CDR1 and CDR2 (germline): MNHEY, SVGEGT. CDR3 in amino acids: CASSYLSGNEAFF. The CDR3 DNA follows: TGTGCCAGCAGCTACCTCTCAGGGAATGAAGCTTTCTTT.

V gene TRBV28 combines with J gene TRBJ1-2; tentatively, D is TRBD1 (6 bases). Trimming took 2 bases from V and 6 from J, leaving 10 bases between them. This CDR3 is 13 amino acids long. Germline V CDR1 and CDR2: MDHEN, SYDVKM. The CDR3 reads CASSLRGGHGYTF. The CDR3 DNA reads TGTGCCAGCAGTTTAAGGGGGGGACATGGCTACACCTTC.

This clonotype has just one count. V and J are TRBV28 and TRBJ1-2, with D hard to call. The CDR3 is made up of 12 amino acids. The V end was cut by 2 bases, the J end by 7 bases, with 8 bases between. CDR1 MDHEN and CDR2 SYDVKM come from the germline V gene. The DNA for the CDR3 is TGTGCCAGCAGTTTACAGGCATTTGGCTACACCTTC. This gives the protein CASSLQAFGYTF.

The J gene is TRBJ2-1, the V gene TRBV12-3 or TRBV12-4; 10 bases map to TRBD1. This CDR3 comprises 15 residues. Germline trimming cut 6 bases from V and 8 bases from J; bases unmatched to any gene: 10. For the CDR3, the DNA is TGTGCCAGCAGCCCCGGGACAGGGGAGTTCTATGAGCAGTTCTTC. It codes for CASSPGTGEFYEQFF.